The 10 T cell receptor beta chains listed next were all sequenced from one sample in a study of T cells in Graves' hyperthyroidism and ophthalmopathy. Amplification targeted TCR beta CDR3 regions from RNA transcripts. The HTBI set primed first-round TCR CDR3 RT-PCR. TCRdb processed the multiplex PCR reads anew with MiXCR; each CDR3 protein has one entry. The sample shows around 250,000 distinct CDR3 sequences, less than 15% of them seen only once. Sequenced material: blood. Receptor source: a woman aged 35 to 49 with Graves' hyperthyroidism that later progressed to Graves' ophthalmopathy.

In this sample, this clonotype turned up many times. The CDR3 DNA is TGCAGCGTTCCCCGCGGGGCAACCTCCTACAATGAGCAGTTCTTC. Translating it yields CSVPRGATSYNEQFF. This sequence joins TRBV29-1 and TRBJ2-1; D is perhaps TRBD2 (6 bases). V lost 5 bases to trimming and J lost 0 bases, with 14 bases between them. The CDR3 is 15 residues long. Germline lookup yields CDR1 SQVTM and CDR2 ANQGSEA.

This clonotype was recorded many times. The chain carries TRBV10-2 and TRBJ2-7, with TRBD1 matching 9 bases. V lost 5 bases, J lost 7 bases, and 6 bases stayed unmatched. The CDR3 consists of 13 residues. Germline CDR1 and CDR2: WSHSY and SAAADI. The CDR3: CASSHGQGYEQYF. The CDR3 DNA follows: TGCGCCAGCAGTCACGGACAGGGGTATGAGCAGTACTTC.

Notes on this clonotype: This clone may be a read error of a much larger clone one base away. The V and J genes are TRBV7-3 and TRBJ2-3; the D gene is possibly TRBD2 (5 bases). CDR3 size: 14 residues. The V gene's germline CDR1 is SGHTA and CDR2 FQGTGA. The CDR3 here is CASGLGGPPDTQYF. CDR3 DNA: TGTGCCAGCGGCTTGGGCGGGCCCCCAGATACGCAGTATTTT.

In its sample, this clonotype was seen many times. The gene calls are TRBV19 and TRBJ1-1, with 9 bases identical to TRBD1. The CDR3 sequence is 14 residues long. Germline V gene data show CDR1 as LNHDA and CDR2 as SQIVND (reference sequence). V lost 10 bases, J lost 4 bases, and 10 bases stayed unmatched. CDR3 amino acids: CATHQGTGITEAFF. The CDR3 DNA sequence: TGTGCCACACACCAGGGGACAGGGATCACTGAAGCTTTCTTT.

Many counts were recorded for this clonotype. The rearrangement links TRBV19 to TRBJ1-1, with D possibly TRBD1 on 5 matching bases. Germline-derived CDR1 and CDR2 are LNHDA and SQIVND (reference sequence). Trimming stripped 3 bases from V and 0 bases from J, with 17 bases between. The CDR3 consists of 17 residues. Here the CDR3 reads CASSIPGTDNMNTEAFF. In DNA, the CDR3 is TGTGCCAGTAGTATCCCGGGGACGGATAACATGAACACTGAAGCTTTCTTT.

This clonotype was seen at least ten times. V is TRBV6-1 and J is TRBJ2-1; the D is unclear. CDR1 MNHNS and CDR2 SASEGT come from the germline V gene. V shed 2 bases and J shed 2 bases, with 10 bases lying between them. The CDR3 consists of 15 residues. CDR3 in DNA: TGTGCCAGCAGTGAATTTGGCAGGCCCTACAATGAGCAGTTCTTC. It translates to CASSEFGRPYNEQFF.

This clonotype was detected ten times or more. V and J are TRBV10-3 and TRBJ2-3; a possible D gene is TRBD1 (7 bases). The CDR3 is 16 residues long. The V end lost 2 bases, the J end lost 3 bases, and 15 bases lay between the germline ends. CDR1 ENHRY and CDR2 SYGVKD come from the germline V gene. CDR3 sequence reads: CAISERGAGGTDTQYF. Here the CDR3 DNA reads TGTGCCATCAGTGAGAGAGGGGCAGGGGGGACAGATACGCAGTATTTT.

This clonotype was seen many times. The chain employs TRBV29-1 and TRBJ2-1, with unresolved D. The CDR3 spans 16 residues. Trimming removed 4 bases from V and 1 base from J, with 17 bases in between. Per the germline V gene, CDR1 is SQVTM and CDR2 is ANQGSEA. The CDR3 bases are TGCAGCGTTGCCGGGTGGCTGGCGGATTCCTACAATGAGCAGTTCTTC. This translates into CSVAGWLADSYNEQFF.

The genes are TRBV5-4 and TRBJ2-2; 10 bases align to TRBD2. CDR3 length equals 17 residues. Germline values: CDR1 SGHNT, CDR2 YYREEE (reference sequence). The ends lost 4 bases at V and 3 bases at J; junction bases unmatched: 9. CDR3 DNA sequence: TGTGCCAGCAGCCGGGGAGGAGCGGGAGGGGACACCGGGGAGCTGTTTTTT. This sequence encodes CASSRGGAGGDTGELFF.

The rearrangement uses TRBV6-2 or TRBV6-3 and TRBJ2-2; D gene uncertain. With 2 bases removed from V and 6 bases from J, the gap between germline ends came to 13 bases. CDR1 and CDR2 from the germline V gene are MNHEY and SVGEGT. The CDR3 is made up of 15 amino acids. The DNA of the CDR3 is TGTGCCAGCAGTTACGTCCTCGCGAGGTCCGGGGAGCTGTTTTTT. Residues: CASSYVLARSGELFF.